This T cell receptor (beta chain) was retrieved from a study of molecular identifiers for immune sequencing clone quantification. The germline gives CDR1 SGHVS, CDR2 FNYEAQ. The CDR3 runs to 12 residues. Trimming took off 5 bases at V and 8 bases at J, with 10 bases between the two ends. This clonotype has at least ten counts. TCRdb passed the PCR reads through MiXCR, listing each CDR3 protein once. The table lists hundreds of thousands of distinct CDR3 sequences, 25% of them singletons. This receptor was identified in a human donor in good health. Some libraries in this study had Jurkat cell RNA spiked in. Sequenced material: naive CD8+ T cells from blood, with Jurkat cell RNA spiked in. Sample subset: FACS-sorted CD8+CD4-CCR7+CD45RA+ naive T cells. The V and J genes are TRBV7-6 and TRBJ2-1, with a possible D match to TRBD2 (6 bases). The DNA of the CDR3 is TGTGCCAGCAGCAGTACGGGAGATGAGCAGTTCTTC. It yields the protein CASSSTGDEQFF. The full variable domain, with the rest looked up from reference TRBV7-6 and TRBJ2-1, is GAGVSQSPRYKVTKRGQDVALRCDPISGHVSLYWYRQALGQGPEFLTYFNYEAQQDKSGLPNDRFSAERPEGSISTLTIQRTEQRDSAMYRCASSSTGDEQFFGPGTRLTVL.